This is a list of T cell receptor beta chains from one sample in a study of T cell responses to AZD1222 COVID-19 vaccine. The data were produced by immunoSEQ multiplex PCR, yet TCRdb's version contains in-frame clones alone and is incomplete. This table has 65,000 to 90,000 clones, 88% appearing once. The sample in question was peripheral blood, obtained on day 0 of AZD1222 vaccination. The receptors stem from an adult in good health. CDR3s include the opening cysteine and the closing phenylalanine or tryptophan. A D gene is named only where the DNA matches it firmly. Only part of the rows carry a size: once, few, many, or a class if the clone is expanded.

J,D,size,V,DNA,CDR3
TRBJ2-7,.,.,TRBV6-5,TGTGCCAGCGGTTGGGGGGTCTACGAGCAGTACTTC,CASGWGVYEQYF
TRBJ2-7,TRBD1,.,TRBV5-6,TGTGCCAGCGGTTTGGGACAGTACTACGAGCAGTACTTC,CASGLGQYYEQYF
TRBJ2-7,.,.,TRBV11-2,TGTGCCAGCAGCCCCAGGGAATCCTTCTACGAGCAGTACTTC,CASSPRESFYEQYF
TRBJ2-3,TRBD2,.,TRBV18,TGTGCCAGCTCACCTCTACCCGGGACTAGCGGGAGACCCAGCACAGATACGCAGTATTTT,CASSPLPGTSGRPSTDTQYF
TRBJ2-7,.,once,TRBV28,TGTGCCAGCAGTTCCAACCACTACGAGCAGTACTTC,CASSSNHYEQYF
TRBJ2-7,.,.,TRBV7-3,TGTGCCAGCAGCCTACACAGGGCAGGGAATAACTACGAGCAGTACTTC,CASSLHRAGNNYEQYF
TRBJ1-1,.,once,TRBV12-3/TRBV12-4,TGTGCCAGCAGTTTTTCCACTGAAGCTTTCTTT,CASSFSTEAFF
TRBJ1-1,TRBD1,.,TRBV19,TGTGCCAGTAGTGTACAGGGGGTCCACACTGAAGCTTTCTTT,CASSVQGVHTEAFF
TRBJ2-7,TRBD1,.,TRBV30,TGTGCCTCCCGGGACAGGGTATCCTACGAGCAGTACTTC,CASRDRVSYEQYF
TRBJ2-3,.,.,TRBV28,TGTGCCACAGACGCCGCTCCGGGGGGCCGCACAGATACGCAGTATTTT,CATDAAPGGRTDTQYF
TRBJ1-4,.,.,TRBV5-1,TGCGCCAGCAGCGTCTCCGCGGGGGGGAGTGAAAAACTGTTTTTT,CASSVSAGGSEKLFF
TRBJ2-7,TRBD1,.,TRBV29-1,TGCAGCGTTGATGGGGACAGGAGGGGCGAGCAGTACTTC,CSVDGDRRGEQYF
TRBJ1-4,.,.,TRBV20-1,TGCAGTGCTAGTGCGACGGGGACCAATGAAAAACTGTTTTTT,CSASATGTNEKLFF
TRBJ1-2,.,.,TRBV19,TGTGCCAGTAGTATCCGGGACACCCAAACTGGCTACACCTTC,CASSIRDTQTGYTF
TRBJ1-6,TRBD1,few,TRBV9,TGTGCCAGCAGCGTAGGATTCAGGGGTGCAGGGGGTTTAACCCTCCACTTT,CASSVGFRGAGGLTLHF
TRBJ1-2,.,.,TRBV6-4,TGTGCCAGCAGTGACTCCTCAGGGGCAGTACGTGGCTACACCTTC,CASSDSSGAVRGYTF
TRBJ2-1,TRBD1,.,TRBV28,TGTGCCAGCAGAGCCCGGACAGGCCCCTACAATGAGCAGTTCTTC,CASRARTGPYNEQFF
TRBJ1-1,.,.,TRBV10-2,TGCGCCAGCGGACTTATGAACACTGAAGCTTTCTTT,CASGLMNTEAFF
TRBJ1-1,.,.,TRBV3-1/TRBV3-2,TGTGCCAGCAAGGGTAGTAACACTGAAGCTTTCTTT,CASKGSNTEAFF
TRBJ1-2,.,.,TRBV28,TGTGCCAGCAGAGAGGGGCCGGGGAACTATGGCTACACCTTC,CASREGPGNYGYTF
TRBJ1-5,TRBD1,.,TRBV4-1,TGCGCCAGCAGCCAGGACAGGGGGTTCCGGGGTCAGCCCCAGCATTTT,CASSQDRGFRGQPQHF
TRBJ1-2,.,.,TRBV15,TGTGCCACCAGCAGAGGGACGGAGGAGTATGGCTACACCTTC,CATSRGTEEYGYTF
TRBJ1-2,.,.,TRBV6-5,TGTGCCAGCAGTAGAACGGGGGGCAGGGCCGGTGGCTACACCTTC,CASSRTGGRAGGYTF
TRBJ2-4,TRBD2,.,TRBV11-2,TGTGCCAGCAGCCAAGGACGCGGGGGGGTTCAGTACTTC,CASSQGRGGVQYF
TRBJ1-6,.,.,TRBV14,TGTGCCAGCAGCCAAGATGGTGCGGGGTACGGTTCACCCCTCCACTTT,CASSQDGAGYGSPLHF
TRBJ2-3,.,.,TRBV5-1,TGCGCCAGCAGCTTGCTACCCCTCGTAACAGATACGCAGTATTTT,CASSLLPLVTDTQYF
TRBJ2-1,TRBD1,.,TRBV5-1,TGCGCCAGCAGCGAAAGGACAGGTGAGGAGGATGAGCAGTTCTTC,CASSERTGEEDEQFF
TRBJ1-6,.,once,TRBV2,TGTGCCAGCAGCAAGGACGGTTATAATTCACCCCTCCACTTT,CASSKDGYNSPLHF
TRBJ2-7,.,.,TRBV28,TGTGCCAGCAGTTTATCGGCGGGTGTCTACGAGCAGTACTTC,CASSLSAGVYEQYF
TRBJ2-7,.,.,TRBV2,TGTGCCAGTAGGACTGCCTACGAGCAGTACTTC,CASRTAYEQYF
TRBJ2-7,.,.,TRBV27,TGTGCCAGCAGTTTACAAGGTTCCTACGAGCAGTACTTC,CASSLQGSYEQYF
TRBJ1-5,.,.,TRBV5-6,TGTGCCAGCAGCCAAGGCGGACCGCTCTTGGTTGCGCCCCAGCATTTT,CASSQGGPLLVAPQHF
TRBJ2-7,TRBD1,.,TRBV28,TGTGCCAGCAGTATAGACAGGGGTTCCTACGAGCAGTACTTC,CASSIDRGSYEQYF
TRBJ2-7,TRBD1,.,TRBV27,TGTGCCAGCAGTTATACCAAGGACAGGGACTACGAGCAGTACTTC,CASSYTKDRDYEQYF
TRBJ2-1,.,.,TRBV6-1,TGTGCCAGCAGTGACAGGGGCTACAATGAGCAGTTCTTC,CASSDRGYNEQFF
TRBJ2-7,TRBD1,.,TRBV5-4,TGTGCCAGCAGCCAGGACAGGGGACGCCTCTACGAGCAGTACTTC,CASSQDRGRLYEQYF
TRBJ2-1,TRBD2,.,TRBV6-2/TRBV6-3,TGTGCCAGCAGTTACTCGGCTAGCGGGGCGAACAATGAGCAGTTCTTC,CASSYSASGANNEQFF
TRBJ1-4,.,.,TRBV27,TGTGCCAGCAGCATTGACAGGATGAATGAAAAACTGTTTTTT,CASSIDRMNEKLFF
TRBJ2-7,TRBD2,.,TRBV18,TGTGCCAGCTCACCCGGGACGGGGGGCTACGAGCAGTACTTC,CASSPGTGGYEQYF
TRBJ1-1,TRBD1,few,TRBV5-1,TGCGCCAGCAGCTATAACCCCGGACAGGACTGGAACACTGAAGCTTTCTTT,CASSYNPGQDWNTEAFF
TRBJ1-1,.,.,TRBV11-2,TGTGCCAGCAGCTTAGGAGCGGACGGCCTGGGGGCTGAAGCTTTCTTT,CASSLGADGLGAEAFF
TRBJ2-3,.,once,TRBV5-8,TGTGCCAGCAGCTTGCAGGGCTCGGGCACAGATACGCAGTATTTT,CASSLQGSGTDTQYF
TRBJ2-5,.,once,TRBV9,TGTGCCAGCGTAGGGGCGGACGGGGAGACCCAGTACTTC,CASVGADGETQYF
TRBJ2-3,.,.,TRBV12-2,TGTGCAAGTCGCTTTTGGACTAGGGTCGATCGGGATACGCAGTATTTT,CASRFWTRVDRDTQYF
TRBJ1-2,.,.,TRBV14,TGTGCCAGCAGCTCGACGGACAGTAACTATGGCTACACCTTC,CASSSTDSNYGYTF
TRBJ1-2,.,.,TRBV11-3,TGTGCCAGCAGCTTAGGAGAGGGAGTCGTTCATCATTGTGTTGGTGGCTACACCTTC,CASSLGEGVVHHCVGGYTF
TRBJ1-4,.,.,TRBV30,TGTGCCTCGGGGTGGAGGAATGAAAAACTGTTTTTT,CASGWRNEKLFF
TRBJ2-1,.,once,TRBV6-4,TGTGCCAGCAGTGCGACTTTTGGGACTCCCAATGAGCAGTTCTTC,CASSATFGTPNEQFF
TRBJ1-2,TRBD1,.,TRBV10-3,TGTGCCATCAGTGAGGGACAGGGGCGAAACTATGGCTACACCTTC,CAISEGQGRNYGYTF
TRBJ2-3,.,.,TRBV24-1,TGTGCCACCAGTGACAGGTCTACTACTAGCACAGATACGCAGTATTTT,CATSDRSTTSTDTQYF
TRBJ2-1,.,.,TRBV6-6,TGTGCCAGCAGTTACTCGGGGGGCGGCTACAATGAGCAGTTCTTC,CASSYSGGGYNEQFF
TRBJ2-1,TRBD1,.,TRBV5-1,TGCGCCAGCAGCTTGAGACAGGGGAGCTCCTACAATGAGCAGTTCTTC,CASSLRQGSSYNEQFF
TRBJ1-1,TRBD1,.,TRBV19,TGTGCCAGTAGTATAGGACAGGGGAACACTGAAGCTTTCTTT,CASSIGQGNTEAFF